This T cell receptor (beta chain) was retrieved from a study of CXCR3-negative and CXCR3-positive naive CD8 T cells. Study details: Across all libraries, TRB reads numbered some 140 million, with about 1.5 +/- 0.3 million in each library. Findings and limits, study-wide: Memory CD8+ cells showed much lower diversity, while both naive subsets displayed comparably high diversity. Naive subsets had comparable surface CD5; TCR strength was inferred from TRB CDR3 properties. TRB CDR3s of CXCR3-positive naive cells were more hydrophobic than those of CXCR3-negative naive cells.

Remarks on this clonotype: Its antigen is undetermined.

The CDR3 is made up of 17 amino acids. The germline gives CDR1 SGHVS, CDR2 FNYEAQ. Through 5' RACE with UMI labels, the TRB cDNA libraries were prepared. TCRdb re-called the 5' RACE reads; every CDR3 protein appears as one record, without DNA. Recorded for this sample: over 150,000 distinct CDR3 sequences. J is TRBJ2-2 and V is TRBV7-6. Material for sequencing was naive CXCR3+ CD8+ T cells from blood. The subset here: CD45RO-CCR7+CD27+CD95- naive CD8+ T cells expressing CXCR3 (TNR3+). This TCR derives from a human donor in good health. Some clones in this sample may be carry-over from other donors' samples. CDR3 amino acids: CASSLLRSHQEAGELFF.